These 26 T cell receptor beta chains originate from one sample sequenced in a study of regulatory T cells in long-lasting Graves disease. Time point reported: newly diagnosed GD, antithyroid drugs for less than 3 months. PBMC-derived RNA was used for the TCR library. Building of the TCR beta libraries involved iRepertoire HTBI primers and Arm-PCR of CDR3 regions. TCRdb re-called the multiplex PCR reads through MiXCR, storing one row per CDR3 protein. The sample consists of about 530,000 distinct CDR3 sequences, 15% to 20% of them appearing once. This same sample was also taken into another study, of T cells in Graves' hyperthyroidism and ophthalmopathy.

The sample in question was peripheral blood mononuclear cells (PBMCs), obtained at new diagnosis, from a patient treated with antithyroid drugs. The receptor set was obtained from a woman aged 40 to 65 with Graves disease.

This rearrangement joins TRBV10-3 to TRBJ2-1, with D possibly matching TRBD1 (8 bases). CDR1 and CDR2 (germline): ENHRY, SYGVKD. CDR3 length equals 13 residues. The germline V and J ends were trimmed by 10 bases and 6 bases, with 16 bases remaining between them. CDR3 sequence: CASGGQAINEQFF. The DNA of the CDR3 is TGTGCCAGCGGGGGACAGGCCATCAATGAGCAGTTCTTC.

This clonotype was found a few times. V usage is TRBV12-3 or TRBV12-4 and J usage is TRBJ1-2, with D hard to call. The length of the CDR3 is 12 residues. V was pared by 5 bases and J by 8 bases, with 12 bases between. The CDR3 nucleotides read TGTGCCAGCAGTAATTTTGACTCGGGCTACACCTTC. It is translated as CASSNFDSGYTF.

This clonotype was observed many times. V is TRBV11-2 and J is TRBJ2-7; D assignment may be TRBD1 or TRBD2 (5 bases each). Germline loops: CDR1 SGHAT, CDR2 FQNNGV. CDR3 length: 13 residues. Trimming pared 6 bases from V and 3 bases from J, leaving 12 bases between. The CDR3 coding sequence is TGTGCCAGCAGTCCGGGACGGAACTACGAGCAGTACTTC. Translation gives CASSPGRNYEQYF. Filled out from reference TRBV11-2 and TRBJ2-7, the complete variable domain reads EAGVAQSPRYKIIEKRQSVAFWCNPISGHATLYWYQQILGQGPKLLIQFQNNGVVDDSQLPKDRFSAERLKGVDSTLKIQPAKLEDSAVYLCASSPGRNYEQYFGPGTRLTVT.

In its sample, this clonotype was seen a few times. The chain carries TRBV12-3 or TRBV12-4 and TRBJ2-6; perhaps D is TRBD1 or TRBD2 (6 bases each). V lost 6 bases and J 2 bases, leaving 23 bases between the germline ends. The CDR3 extends over 19 amino acids. The CDR3 region has the DNA TGTGCCAGCAGCTCGACTAGGGGGTCGGACCTGGCTGGGGCCAACGTCCTGACTTTC. It translates to CASSSTRGSDLAGANVLTF.

The rearrangement links TRBV7-3 to TRBJ1-6; D gene unclear. Germline assignment: CDR1 SGHTA and CDR2 FQGTGA. This CDR3 is 15 amino acids long. The germline V and J ends were trimmed by 2 bases and 8 bases, with 13 bases remaining between them. CDR3 protein: CASSLVGLGDSPLHF. The DNA for the CDR3 is TGTGCCAGCAGCTTAGTGGGCCTCGGGGATTCACCCCTCCACTTT.

V and J are TRBV2 and TRBJ2-5, with TRBD2 matching 7 bases. Germline trimming cut 5 bases from V and 6 bases from J; bases unmatched to any gene: 6. Germline-derived CDR1 and CDR2 are SNHLY and FYNNEI. This CDR3 is 13 amino acids long. CDR3 loop: CASSYGEGQTQYF. The CDR3 DNA reads as TGTGCCAGCAGTTACGGGGAGGGGCAGACCCAGTACTTC.

In its sample, this clonotype was seen once. A read error is possible here, since a much larger clone lies one base away. A read error is likely, as this CDR3 ends without the conserved phenylalanine or tryptophan. This chain uses TRBV9 with TRBJ1-6; 11 bases align to TRBD1. The germline V gene has CDR1 SGDLS and CDR2 YYNGEE. Losses at the gene ends were 6 bases for V and 4 bases for J; bases not matched to a gene: 6. This CDR3 spans 16 amino acids. CDR3 bases: TGTGCCAGCATCTCGGGACAGGGGGGATATAATTCACCCCTCCACTCT. This translates into CASISGQGGYNSPLHS.

This clonotype was picked up many times. The chain recombines TRBV3-1 with TRBJ2-1, with 10 positions matching TRBD1. V gave up 0 bases and J gave up 10 bases; unmatched junction bases: 12. Germline loops: CDR1 LGHDT, CDR2 YNNKEL (reference sequence). The length of the CDR3 is 17 residues. The CDR3 DNA sequence: TGTGCCAGCAGCCAAGAAAGGACAGGGGGGGGATTTGCGGAGCAGTTCTTC. The encoded protein is CASSQERTGGGFAEQFF.

The chain links TRBV5-1 to TRBJ2-3; TRBD2 matches at 10 bases. The V gene's germline CDR1 is SGHRS and CDR2 YFSETQ. The CDR3 is made up of 14 amino acids. V lost 1 base, J lost 7 bases, and 3 bases stayed unmatched. The CDR3 here is CASSLSSGSYTQYF. The CDR3 coding sequence is TGCGCCAGCAGCTTGTCTAGCGGGAGTTATACGCAGTATTTT.

This clonotype was recorded many times. The V call is TRBV20-1, the J call TRBJ2-5; 9 bases agree with TRBD2. Germline V gene data show CDR1 as DFQATT and CDR2 as SNEGSKA (reference sequence). After removal of 0 bases from V and 1 base from J, the junction contained 24 bases not matched to a gene. The CDR3 consists of 22 residues. The CDR3 DNA follows: TGCAGTGCTAGAGATTGGGTACGAGGGGCACAAGCGGGGGGCGATCCCCAAGAGACCCAGTACTTC. It encodes CSARDWVRGAQAGGDPQETQYF.

The sample holds many counts of this clonotype. J is TRBJ2-7 and V is TRBV3-1; 9 positions agree with TRBD1. The V gene's germline CDR1 is LGHDT and CDR2 YNNKEL (reference sequence). The CDR3 loop spans 16 amino acids. The V segment lost 2 bases and the J segment 4 bases; nucleotides outside the gene matches: 9. CDR3 DNA sequence: TGTGCCAGCAGCCAAAAAGAACCGGGACAGGGTTACGAGCAGTACTTC. This sequence encodes CASSQKEPGQGYEQYF.

The table lists this clonotype with a few counts. This chain links TRBV27 with TRBJ2-3; D gene uncertain. CDR3 length: 13 residues. The V end was cut by 9 bases, the J end by 2 bases, with 12 bases between. CDR1 and CDR2 (germline): MNHEY, SMNVEV (reference sequence). Written as DNA, the CDR3 is TGTGCCAGTGCCTTGGGGTTCACAGATACGCAGTATTTT. It is translated as CASALGFTDTQYF.

In this sample, this clonotype turned up a few times. A read error is possible here, since a much larger clone lies one base away. V usage is TRBV10-3 and J usage is TRBJ1-1; D not resolved. This CDR3 contains 13 residues. V dropped 11 bases and J dropped 1 base, with 14 bases sitting between them. Germline V lookup: CDR1 ENHRY, CDR2 SYGVKD. This CDR3 is CAVTGSTNTEAFF. In nucleotides, the CDR3 is TGTGCCGTCACTGGGAGCACGAACACTGAAGCTTTCTTT.

This chain links TRBV4-1 with TRBJ1-3; D unclear. CDR3 length: 17 residues. Germline V lookup: CDR1 MGHRA, CDR2 YSYEKL. Trimming shortened V by 4 bases and J by 0 bases, and 16 bases separated the two germline ends. The DNA for the CDR3 is TGCGCCAGCAGCCCCCCTCCTTGGACCATCTCTGGAAACACCATATATTTT. Translation: CASSPPPWTISGNTIYF.

This clonotype was detected ten times or more. This rearrangement joins TRBV12-3 or TRBV12-4 to TRBJ1-1; weak D call: TRBD1 (5 bases). V was pared by 3 bases and J by 7 bases, with 12 bases between. This CDR3 comprises 13 residues. CDR3 residues: CASSFTGGDEAFF. The CDR3 bases are TGTGCCAGCAGTTTTACGGGAGGGGATGAAGCTTTCTTT.

The genes are TRBV11-2 and TRBJ2-1, with D possibly matching TRBD2 (7 bases). V was cut by 5 bases and J by 1 base, with 15 bases left in between. The CDR3 is 16 residues long. CDR1 and CDR2 from the germline V gene are SGHAT and FQNNGV. This CDR3 is CASSAKQGGSYNEQFF. For the CDR3, the DNA is TGTGCCAGCAGCGCCAAACAGGGAGGGTCCTACAATGAGCAGTTCTTC.

The rearrangement uses TRBV7-9 and TRBJ1-1; the D is unclear. V was shortened by 4 bases and J by 7 bases, with 7 bases between the two germline ends. There are 11 residues in the CDR3. Germline values: CDR1 SEHNR, CDR2 FQNEAQ (reference sequence). The CDR3 is CASSSFFEAFF. The DNA of the CDR3 is TGTGCCAGCAGCTCCTTCTTTGAAGCTTTCTTT.

There are a few counts of this clonotype. The V and J genes are TRBV18 and TRBJ2-4; TRBD1 agrees at 7 bases. Germline CDR1 is KGHSH and CDR2 is LQKENI. CDR3 size: 12 residues. Trimming at V came to 5 bases and at J to 15 bases, leaving 10 bases not matched to a gene. This CDR3 is CASSSPRGWMYF. CDR3 DNA: TGTGCCAGCTCATCCCCCAGGGGGTGGATGTACTTC. Looking up the rest from reference TRBV18 and TRBJ2-4 gives the full variable domain: NAGVMQNPRHLVRRRGQEARLRCSPMKGHSHVYWYRQLPEEGLKFMVYLQKENIIDESGMPKERFSAEFPKEGPSILRIQQVVRGDSAAYFCASSSPRGWMYFGAGTRLSVL.

This clonotype came up many times. V gene TRBV30 combines with J gene TRBJ2-3; TRBD2 might be the D (6 bases). V was shortened by 5 bases and J by 1 base, with 16 bases between the two germline ends. The CDR3 has 15 amino acids. Germline values: CDR1 GTSNPN, CDR2 SVGIG (reference sequence). The chain's CDR3 is CAWGGDPTGTDTQYF. The DNA for the CDR3 is TGTGCCTGGGGCGGGGACCCTACAGGCACAGATACGCAGTATTTT. Based on the CDR3 plus reference TRBV30 and TRBJ2-3, the full variable domain is SQTIHQWPATLVQPVGSPLSLECTVEGTSNPNLYWYRQAAGRGLQLLFYSVGIGQISSEVPQNLSASRPQDRQFILSSKKLLLSDSGFYLCAWGGDPTGTDTQYFGPGTRLTVL.

The rearrangement joins TRBV4-1 to TRBJ2-7; 8 bases are shared with TRBD1. Looked up from germline, CDR1 is MGHRA and CDR2 is YSYEKL. The length of the CDR3 is 15 residues. With V trimmed by 4 bases and J by 3 bases, 8 bases remained unmatched. CDR3 in DNA: TGCGCCAGCAGCCTCTCACAGGGGGATGGCTACGAGCAGTACTTC. Encoded protein: CASSLSQGDGYEQYF.

CDR3 DNA sequence: TGCAGTGCTAGAGATACCCGGGGAAGGGTGGCAGATACGCAGTATTTT. Residues: CSARDTRGRVADTQYF. The chain uses TRBV20-1 and TRBJ2-3; weak D call: TRBD2 (5 bases). Germline lookup yields CDR1 DFQATT and CDR2 SNEGSKA (reference sequence). The germline V and J ends were trimmed by 0 bases and 4 bases, with 17 bases remaining between them. The CDR3 spans 16 residues.

As concerns this clonotype: Possible read error: a much larger clone is one base away. V and J are TRBV15 and TRBJ2-1; TRBD1 might be the D (5 bases). This CDR3 has 15 amino acids. Germline V gene sequence: CDR1 LNHNV, CDR2 YYDKDF (reference sequence). The chain's CDR3 is CATSRVRGIYNEQSF. For the CDR3, the DNA is TGTGCCACCAGCAGAGTTAGGGGTATCTACAATGAGCAGTCCTTC.

This chain joins TRBV7-3 and TRBJ1-3, with D uncertain. Between the trimmed V and J ends, which lost 2 bases and 0 bases, there was a span of 11 bases. The CDR3 has 16 amino acids. Looked up from germline, CDR1 is SGHTA and CDR2 is FQGTGA. The CDR3: CASSLVLPSSGNTIYF. DNA of the CDR3: TGTGCCAGCAGCTTAGTTCTGCCGAGCTCTGGAAACACCATATATTTT.

This clonotype was recorded many times. The chain recombines TRBV3-1 with TRBJ2-3; TRBD2 matches at 7 bases. Germline V gene data show CDR1 as LGHDT and CDR2 as YNNKEL (reference sequence). With 4 bases clipped from V and 0 bases from J, the junction kept 7 bases outside the gene matches. CDR3 length: 16 residues. CDR3 DNA: TGTGCCAGCAGCCTCCTGGGGGGGAGTAGCACAGATACGCAGTATTTT. Amino acid sequence: CASSLLGGSSTDTQYF.

The rearrangement joins TRBV7-9 to TRBJ2-7, with D perhaps TRBD2 (6 bases). Germline V CDR1 and CDR2: SEHNR, FQNEAQ (reference sequence). Trimming stripped 3 bases from V and 5 bases from J, with 17 bases between. CDR3 size: 15 residues. CDR3 in amino acids: CASSFKGGVGDEQYF. The CDR3 nucleotides are TGTGCCAGCAGCTTTAAAGGCGGGGTGGGAGACGAGCAGTACTTC.

There are many counts of this clonotype. V gene TRBV20-1 combines with J gene TRBJ2-3; 10 bases fit TRBD2. The CDR3 runs 15 residues. Trimming took 6 bases from V and 4 from J; bases not matched to a gene: 10. Per the germline V gene, CDR1 is DFQATT and CDR2 is SNEGSKA (reference sequence). The CDR3 nucleotides read TGCAGTGCACCGTCAGCGGGGGGGCTGTCAGATACGCAGTATTTT. The encoded protein is CSAPSAGGLSDTQYF.